Sequencing of this TCR beta chain was carried out in a study of tumor and adjacent non-tumor tissue in lung cancer. RNA was extracted from bulk tissue without any cell sorting. A modified ARM-PCR protocol with three rounds of nested PCR amplified TCRbeta. MiXCR, run by TCRdb on the multiplex PCR reads, gives a single entry per CDR3 protein. Found here are over 60,000 distinct CDR3 sequences, around 73% of them singletons; the top ten hold about 30%. The sequence came from a man in his fifties or sixties with non-small cell lung cancer. Sequenced material: lung tumor tissue.

The CDR3 region has the DNA TGCAGTGCTTCCTCCCCTGGGAGGAGGACCTACAATGAGCAGTTCTTC. Its protein product is CSASSPGRRTYNEQFF. The J gene is TRBJ2-1, the V gene TRBV20-1; tentative D call: TRBD2 (6 bases). CDR1 DFQATT and CDR2 SNEGSKA come from the germline V gene (reference sequence). The V end was cut by 5 bases, the J end by 2 bases, with 19 bases between. The CDR3 has 16 amino acids.